The 21 T cell receptor beta chains below were found in one sample sequenced in a study of early T cells in non-severe SARS-CoV-2 infection. Using its own MiXCR run on the 5' RACE reads, TCRdb lists one record per CDR3 protein. The profile covers about 80,000 distinct CDR3 sequences, with 12% appearing a single time and roughly 3% taken by the ten largest. Material: whole blood. These receptors were collected from an adult who was a healthcare worker with PCR-confirmed SARS-CoV-2 infection or an uninfected control (not recorded which).

This clonotype was counted between two and nine times. This chain connects TRBV15 to TRBJ2-1; possibly TRBD1 or TRBD2 for D (6 bases each). Germline V lookup: CDR1 LNHNV, CDR2 YYDKDF (reference sequence). This CDR3 has 14 residues. The V and J ends lost 1 base and 5 bases respectively, with 9 bases between them. As DNA, the CDR3 is TGTGCCACCAGCAGAGGGGGGGCCGACAATGAGCAGTTCTTC. Encoded protein: CATSRGGADNEQFF.

This clonotype has a handful of counts. The chain is built from TRBV7-9 and TRBJ2-4; D is unresolved. The CDR3 is 15 residues long. V gave up 6 bases and J gave up 1 base, with 13 bases separating them. Per germline, CDR1 SEHNR and CDR2 FQNEAQ (reference sequence). The CDR3 DNA is TGTGCCAGCAGACCTACTGGAAGGGCCAAAAACATTCAGTACTTC. The encoded protein is CASRPTGRAKNIQYF.

This clonotype was seen at least ten times. This chain joins TRBV14 and TRBJ2-7; D not resolved. Deletions cut 2 bases from V and 0 bases from J, with 14 bases between. Germline CDR1 reads SGHDN; CDR2 reads FVKESK. The CDR3 has 16 amino acids. CDR3 nucleotides: TGTGCCAGCAGCCAAAAGTTCCTGCTAAGCTCCTACGAGCAGTACTTC. This gives the protein CASSQKFLLSSYEQYF.

The chain combines TRBV10-3 with TRBJ1-1, with 7 bases that match TRBD1. The V gene end was trimmed by 4 bases and the J gene end by 4 bases; junction bases not matched to a gene: 3. The CDR3 contains 13 residues. From germline, CDR1 is ENHRY and CDR2 SYGVKD. The CDR3 sequence: CAISGQGGTEAFF. The CDR3 nucleotides are TGTGCCATCAGTGGACAGGGCGGCACTGAAGCTTTCTTT.

This clonotype has at least ten counts. The V call is TRBV12-3 or TRBV12-4, the J call TRBJ1-2, with a tentative D call TRBD1 (5 bases). This CDR3 comprises 14 residues. V was cut by 5 bases and J by 1 base, with 11 bases left in between. This chain's CDR3 is CASSPGGHNYGYTF. For the CDR3, the DNA is TGTGCCAGCAGTCCGGGCGGACATAACTATGGCTACACCTTC.

This clonotype was observed a handful of times. V and J are TRBV7-3 and TRBJ1-3; 7 nucleotides line up with TRBD1. Per the germline V gene, CDR1 is SGHTA and CDR2 is FQGTGA. This CDR3 spans 14 amino acids. The trim removed 6 bases at V and 2 bases at J, leaving 4 bases unmatched. The CDR3 nucleotides are TGTGCCAGCAGTTATGGGACAGCTGGAAACACCATATATTTT. Its protein is CASSYGTAGNTIYF.

This clonotype was recorded a few times. The J gene is TRBJ1-2, the V gene TRBV20-1; tentatively, D is TRBD1 (5 bases). This CDR3 region has 13 residues. The germline CDR1 and CDR2 sequences are DFQATT and SNEGSKA (reference sequence). Trimming took 0 bases from V and 8 from J, leaving 13 bases between them. The CDR3 sequence: CSARDRGTGGYTF. CDR3 sequence (DNA): TGCAGTGCTAGAGATCGGGGTACAGGCGGCTACACCTTC.

The V gene is TRBV25-1, the J gene TRBJ2-2; TRBD1 matches 7 bases. The V gene's germline CDR1 is MGHDK and CDR2 SYGVNS. The CDR3 spans 16 residues. V lost 5 bases, J lost 1 base, and 7 bases stayed unmatched. The CDR3 DNA reads as TGTGCCAGCAGTTTTGGAGGACAGGTGAACACCGGGGAGCTGTTTTTT. Translated, it gives CASSFGGQVNTGELFF. The whole variable domain, remainder taken from reference TRBV25-1 and TRBJ2-2, is EADIYQTPRYLVIGTGKKITLECSQTMGHDKMYWYQQDPGMELHLIHYSYGVNSTEKGDLSSESTVSRIRTEHFPLTLESARPSHTSQYLCASSFGGQVNTGELFFGEGSRLTVL.

The table lists this clonotype with a few counts. This chain links TRBV11-2 with TRBJ2-7; D is perhaps TRBD1 or TRBD2 (5 bases each). Germline CDR1 SGHAT, CDR2 FQNNGV. This CDR3 comprises 15 residues. V was shortened by 7 bases and J by 1 base, with 17 bases between the two germline ends. The CDR3 region is CASNRDPGISYEQYF. The CDR3 DNA sequence: TGTGCCAGCAACCGGGACCCCGGAATTTCCTACGAGCAGTACTTC. Filled out from reference TRBV11-2 and TRBJ2-7, the complete variable domain reads EAGVAQSPRYKIIEKRQSVAFWCNPISGHATLYWYQQILGQGPKLLIQFQNNGVVDDSQLPKDRFSAERLKGVDSTLKIQPAKLEDSAVYLCASNRDPGISYEQYFGPGTRLTVT.

There are many counts of this clonotype. The chain combines TRBV11-2 with TRBJ1-1; D gene uncertain. Germline lookup yields CDR1 SGHAT and CDR2 FQNNGV. The length of the CDR3 is 11 residues. Deletions cut 1 base from V and 8 bases from J, with 5 bases between. The CDR3 DNA sequence: TGTGCCAGCAGCTTAGTGGGGGAAGCTTTCTTT. Encoded protein: CASSLVGEAFF.

This chain joins TRBV12-5 and TRBJ2-2, with TRBD2 matching over 12 bases. CDR1 is LGHNT and CDR2 is FRNRAP in the germline V gene. CDR3 length equals 18 residues. Trimming cost V 2 bases and J 4 bases; bases outside gene matches: 8. CDR3 residues: CASGLTTLAGGFTGELFF. In DNA form, the CDR3 reads TGTGCTAGTGGTTTGACCACCCTAGCGGGGGGGTTCACCGGGGAGCTGTTTTTT.

The chain's CDR3 is CAIRTGQGSDEQYF. In nucleotides, the CDR3 is TGTGCCATCAGGACGGGACAGGGGAGCGACGAGCAGTACTTC. The rearrangement joins TRBV10-3 to TRBJ2-7, with TRBD1 identical over 10 bases. Trimming removed 6 bases from V and 5 bases from J; junction bases left unmatched: 7. The CDR3 runs to 14 residues. Per germline, CDR1 ENHRY and CDR2 SYGVKD.

The chain uses TRBV4-2 and TRBJ2-2; 7 positions match TRBD1. With V trimmed by 7 bases and J by 0 bases, 2 bases remained unmatched. Germline loops: CDR1 LGHNA, CDR2 YNFKEQ. This CDR3 spans 14 amino acids. The CDR3 sequence: CASKGQANTGELFF. The CDR3 DNA reads as TGTGCCAGCAAAGGACAGGCGAACACCGGGGAGCTGTTTTTT.

This clonotype was recorded only once. This chain uses TRBV12-3 or TRBV12-4 with TRBJ1-2, with a tentative D call TRBD1 (5 bases). The CDR3 has 16 amino acids. V lost 6 bases to trimming and J lost 4 bases, with 21 bases between them. This CDR3 is CASSPHGGAVGYGYTF. DNA for the CDR3: TGTGCCAGCAGCCCCCACGGGGGAGCAGTGGGCTATGGCTACACCTTC.

This rearrangement joins TRBV27 to TRBJ1-5; D is unclear. V gave up 1 base and J gave up 6 bases, with 4 bases separating them. Germline CDR1 reads MNHEY; CDR2 reads SMNVEV (reference sequence). This CDR3 is 12 amino acids long. The CDR3, as DNA: TGTGCCAGCAGTTTATGGGGTCAGCCCCAGCATTTT. Its protein is CASSLWGQPQHF.

V gene TRBV3-1 combines with J gene TRBJ2-7; 10 bases are shared with TRBD1. With 6 bases clipped from V and 3 bases from J, the junction kept 5 bases outside the gene matches. Germline values: CDR1 LGHDT, CDR2 YNNKEL (reference sequence). The CDR3 contains 14 residues. In nucleotides, the CDR3 is TGTGCCAGCAGGGGGACAGGGGCCTTCTACGAGCAGTACTTC. Protein sequence: CASRGTGAFYEQYF.

This clonotype has a count of ten or more. The V and J genes are TRBV14 and TRBJ2-7; the D gene is possibly TRBD1 (5 bases). The CDR3 has 12 amino acids. The germline gives CDR1 SGHDN, CDR2 FVKESK. V lost 2 bases and J 8 bases, leaving 10 bases between the germline ends. The CDR3 coding sequence is TGTGCCAGCAGCCAACAGGGCCCCAAGCAGTACTTC. Translation gives CASSQQGPKQYF.

This clonotype was counted many times. This chain joins TRBV27 and TRBJ1-5; D gene uncertain. The germline CDR1 and CDR2 sequences are MNHEY and SMNVEV (reference sequence). Trimming took 5 bases from V and 0 from J, leaving 11 bases between them. The CDR3 sequence is 15 residues long. CDR3 DNA: TGTGCCAGCAGTCTCTACCCTACTAGCAATCAGCCCCAGCATTTT. It encodes CASSLYPTSNQPQHF.

This clonotype was counted between two and nine times. This rearrangement joins TRBV12-3 or TRBV12-4 to TRBJ2-2; D tentatively fits TRBD1 or TRBD2 (5 bases each). The CDR3 runs to 11 residues. Trimming removed 5 bases from V and 13 bases from J, with 11 bases in between. CDR3 DNA sequence: TGTGCCAGCAGTATAGGGACGGTGCTGTTTTTT. Amino acid sequence: CASSIGTVLFF.

This chain uses TRBV5-5 with TRBJ2-7, with a possible D match to TRBD1 (6 bases). Trimming removed 4 bases at V and 3 bases at J, with 17 bases between. There are 15 residues in the CDR3. Germline V gives CDR1 SGHKS, CDR2 YYEKEE (reference sequence). CDR3 bases: TGTGCCAGCAGCCCAGAGGCAGGGGTCATCTACGAGCAGTACTTC. It specifies CASSPEAGVIYEQYF. The whole variable domain, remainder taken from reference TRBV5-5 and TRBJ2-7, is DAGVTQSPTHLIKTRGQQVTLRCSPISGHKSVSWYQQVLGQGPQFIFQYYEKEERGRGNFPDRFSARQFPNYSSELNVNALLLGDSALYLCASSPEAGVIYEQYFGPGTRLTVT.

The chain joins TRBV7-2 to TRBJ1-2; 10 positions agree with TRBD1. V shed 7 bases and J 2 bases; nucleotides not matched to a gene: 7. Germline CDR1 and CDR2: SGHTA and FQGNSA. This CDR3 has 15 amino acids. The CDR3 protein is CASNPGTGENYGYTF. The CDR3 DNA reads as TGTGCCAGCAACCCGGGGACAGGGGAGAACTATGGCTACACCTTC.